This T cell receptor (beta chain) was found in a study of blood T cells in healthy people across ages. Using a J-beta primer mix together with a sample-barcoded 5' primer, a second PCR was run for roughly 6 to 12 cycles. TCRdb independently ran MiXCR on the 5' RACE reads; one entry per CDR3 protein. The sample includes 600,000 to 1,000,000 distinct CDR3 sequences, 20% to 25% of them seen just once. Each donor supplied 7.5 to 10 milliliters of peripheral blood. This CDR3 has 15 residues. Trimming cost V 5 bases and J 3 bases; bases outside gene matches: 7. Germline V gene sequence: CDR1 DFQATT, CDR2 SNEGSKA (reference sequence). These same data were also listed under a study on T cells of mothers and their children. That paper states: Comparable shaping of TCR recombination output by thymic selection was observed in related and unrelated pairs.

The specimen sequenced was blood. This rearrangement joins TRBV20-1 to TRBJ2-1; 10 nucleotides match TRBD2. This receptor was taken from a boy aged 10-17 years in good health. CDR3 amino acids: CSAPPLAGVYNEQFF. The CDR3 nucleotides read TGCAGTGCTCCCCCCCTAGCGGGGGTCTACAATGAGCAGTTCTTC.